The clone carrying this T cell receptor beta chain was found a few times. The antigen remains unidentified. This CDR3 has 15 residues. Trimming took off 5 bases at V and 0 bases at J, with 11 bases between the two ends. Germline V gene data show CDR1 as SEHNR and CDR2 as FQNEAQ (reference sequence). The sample originates from a study of vaccination effects on CD4 cells after COVID-19. Looking at the study overall: Either the BNT162b2 or mRNA-1273 vaccine was given to participants in two doses.

Viral peptide pools were used in the ViraFEST assay to expand antigen-specific CD4+ T cells, and sequencing came afterward. The culture ran for 10 days, and then CD4+ T cells were isolated. Among the vaccine recipients, none had a prior SARS-CoV-2 infection, and nucleocapsid antibodies were negative. Cultures used about 2 million PBMC per well, roughly 11 IU/ml IL-2 and about 10 ug/ml peptides. Using immunoSEQ multiplex PCR, the repertoire was profiled, and TCRdb retains in-frame clones only, with some absent. Of approximately 44,000 clones in the sample, roughly 70% were seen once. Study-wide findings and caveats: The vaccine-induced clones of healthy vaccinees included only 1 of 255 that cross-reacted with common cold coronaviruses. Long after vaccination, the clones induced by infection and by vaccine shrank markedly in size.

This receptor was identified in a human donor who received a COVID-19 vaccine. The chain has TRBV7-9 and TRBJ1-5; no clear D gene. The sample in question was CD4+ T cells from PBMCs cultured with HCoV-OC43 spike peptides, obtained before COVID-19 vaccination. The subset was: HCoV-OC43 spike overlapping peptide pool stimulation. The CDR3 DNA sequence: TGTGCCAGCAGCCGAGACACAGATAGCAATCAGCCCCAGCATTTT. It yields the protein CASSRDTDSNQPQHF.